This T cell receptor (beta chain) was documented in a study of blood T cell repertoires in COVID-19. Whole-study context: Some COVID-19 samples were acute and others convalescent; all came from the United States, Italy and Spain. The analysed material was cDNA or gDNA that came from T cells, B-cell-depleted T cells, or PBMCs.

Original data processing: Reference gene primer amplification gave estimated nucleated cell counts. Using immunoSEQ multiplex PCR, the repertoire was profiled, and TCRdb retains in-frame clones only, with some absent. V, J and clone size were drawn from that table, and D and trimming were deduced from the DNA. Here the sample spans approximately 400,000 clones, over 65% being singletons. With 4 bases removed from V and 9 bases from J, the gap between germline ends came to 14 bases. Germline V gene lookup returns CDR1 GTSNPN and CDR2 SVGIG (reference sequence). This CDR3 region has 12 residues. The receptor was derived from a human donor with acute or convalescent COVID-19. The donor label of this sample is uncertain. Sequences were obtained from peripheral blood. V gene TRBV30 combines with J gene TRBJ2-3, with D tentatively TRBD1 (6 bases). The CDR3 sequence: CAWNQGGYTQYF. The CDR3 DNA reads TGTGCCTGGAACCAAGGGGGATACACGCAGTATTTT.